Reported below is one TCR beta chain. Original data processing: Amplification of reference gene primers provided the estimated nucleated cell counts. The data were produced by immunoSEQ multiplex PCR, yet TCRdb's version contains in-frame clones alone and is incomplete. V and J calls plus clone size are reproduced from that table; the DNA served to infer D and trimming. The table has approximately 100,000 clones, around 80% seen once. The record originates from a study of blood T cell repertoires in COVID-19. Study information: Specimens from acute and convalescent COVID-19 originated in the United States, Italy and Spain.

J lost 1 base, V lost 6 bases, and 3 bases had no gene match. Per germline, CDR1 MDHEN and CDR2 SYDVKM. The CDR3 runs 13 residues. The clonotype was recovered from a woman of 80 years or more with active or convalescent COVID-19. This chain connects TRBV28 to TRBJ2-7, with 7 bases identical to TRBD1. The sequenced sample consisted of peripheral blood. The CDR3, as DNA: TGTGCCAGCAGGGGGGACAGTTCCTACGAGCAGTACTTC. Protein: CASRGDSSYEQYF.